The rows below give T cell receptor beta chains drawn from one sample of a study of cytomegalovirus exposure and HLA in healthy donors. The table came from immunoSEQ multiplex PCR; TCRdb's copy has only in-frame clones and leaves some out. Of around 95,000 clones listed, around 85% are singletons. Sequencing was done on a sample of PBMCs. These receptors came from a young man in good health and CMV-seropositive. Both conserved end residues are part of each CDR3. The D gene is left open where the match is weak. Not every row has a clone size; where given, it reads once, few, many or a size class.

J gene: TRBJ2-5; clone size: .; D gene: .; V gene: TRBV21-1; CDR3 length: 16; CDR3 protein: CASSSIGQGVGETQYF; CDR3 DNA: TGTGCCAGCTCCAGCATAGGACAGGGGGTAGGGGAGACCCAGTACTTC
J gene: TRBJ1-1; clone size: .; D gene: .; V gene: TRBV28; CDR3 length: 15; CDR3 protein: CASSHRPGFNTEAFF; CDR3 DNA: TGTGCCAGCAGTCACCGCCCGGGGTTTAACACTGAAGCTTTCTTT
J gene: TRBJ2-1; clone size: .; D gene: TRBD2; V gene: TRBV27; CDR3 length: 14; CDR3 protein: CASASGLELNEQFF; CDR3 DNA: TGTGCCAGCGCCTCGGGACTAGAATTAAATGAGCAGTTCTTC
J gene: TRBJ2-5; clone size: .; D gene: .; V gene: TRBV18; CDR3 length: 15; CDR3 protein: CASSPPLANQETQYF; CDR3 DNA: TGTGCCAGCTCACCACCGCTAGCCAATCAAGAGACCCAGTACTTC
J gene: TRBJ1-3; clone size: .; D gene: .; V gene: TRBV4-1; CDR3 length: 17; CDR3 protein: CASSQSPPTGAGNTIYF; CDR3 DNA: TGCGCCAGCAGCCAATCACCACCCACAGGAGCTGGAAACACCATATATTTT
J gene: TRBJ2-7; clone size: .; D gene: TRBD1; V gene: TRBV6-5; CDR3 length: 15; CDR3 protein: CASRQGTGANHEQYF; CDR3 DNA: TGTGCCAGCAGACAAGGGACAGGGGCTAACCACGAGCAGTACTTC
J gene: TRBJ2-7; clone size: .; D gene: .; V gene: TRBV6-6; CDR3 length: 13; CDR3 protein: CASSYLDRSGQYF; CDR3 DNA: TGTGCCAGCAGTTACCTCGACAGATCAGGGCAGTACTTC
J gene: TRBJ2-2; clone size: .; D gene: .; V gene: TRBV7-6; CDR3 length: 15; CDR3 protein: CASSLSGINTGELFF; CDR3 DNA: TGTGCCAGCAGCTTATCGGGGATTAACACCGGGGAGCTGTTTTTT
J gene: TRBJ1-4; clone size: .; D gene: .; V gene: TRBV7-8; CDR3 length: 14; CDR3 protein: CASSLGGDLEKLFF; CDR3 DNA: TGTGCCAGCAGCTTGGGGGGAGATTTGGAAAAACTGTTTTTT
J gene: TRBJ2-1; clone size: .; D gene: .; V gene: TRBV4-2; CDR3 length: 17; CDR3 protein: CASSQDSGAGSYNEQFF; CDR3 DNA: TGTGCCAGCAGCCAAGATAGCGGAGCCGGCTCCTACAATGAGCAGTTCTTC
J gene: TRBJ1-5; clone size: .; D gene: TRBD1; V gene: TRBV29-1; CDR3 length: 12; CDR3 protein: CSVGTGSQPQHF; CDR3 DNA: TGCAGCGTTGGGACAGGGAGCCAGCCCCAGCATTTT
J gene: TRBJ1-5; clone size: .; D gene: TRBD1; V gene: TRBV19; CDR3 length: 15; CDR3 protein: CASTGDRGNGQPQHF; CDR3 DNA: TGTGCCAGTACTGGGGACAGGGGGAACGGTCAGCCCCAGCATTTT
J gene: TRBJ1-5; clone size: .; D gene: .; V gene: TRBV15; CDR3 length: 17; CDR3 protein: CATSREQGTGYGQPQHF; CDR3 DNA: TGTGCCACCAGCAGAGAGCAGGGTACAGGGTACGGTCAGCCCCAGCATTTT
J gene: TRBJ2-7; clone size: .; D gene: TRBD1; V gene: TRBV5-1; CDR3 length: 16; CDR3 protein: CASSLDSLDRVYEQYF; CDR3 DNA: TGCGCCAGCAGCTTGGATTCTTTGGACAGGGTCTACGAGCAGTACTTC
J gene: TRBJ1-3; clone size: few; D gene: .; V gene: TRBV5-6; CDR3 length: 14; CDR3 protein: CASSLAYTGNTIYF; CDR3 DNA: TGTGCCAGCAGCTTGGCTTATACTGGAAACACCATATATTTT
J gene: TRBJ1-4; clone size: once; D gene: .; V gene: TRBV10-1; CDR3 length: 13; CDR3 protein: CASSATGNEKLFF; CDR3 DNA: TGCGCCAGCAGTGCTACAGGCAATGAAAAACTGTTTTTT
J gene: TRBJ1-5; clone size: .; D gene: .; V gene: TRBV7-6; CDR3 length: 16; CDR3 protein: CASSPMRGGGNQPQHF; CDR3 DNA: TGTGCCAGCAGCCCAATGCGGGGAGGCGGCAATCAGCCCCAGCATTTT
J gene: TRBJ2-5; clone size: once; D gene: .; V gene: TRBV15; CDR3 length: 15; CDR3 protein: CATSRDRAGEETQYF; CDR3 DNA: TGTGCCACCAGCAGAGATCGGGCAGGGGAAGAGACCCAGTACTTC
J gene: TRBJ2-7; clone size: .; D gene: TRBD1; V gene: TRBV27; CDR3 length: 13; CDR3 protein: CASSLTGAHEQYF; CDR3 DNA: TGTGCCAGCAGCTTGACAGGGGCCCACGAGCAGTACTTC
J gene: TRBJ2-5; clone size: .; D gene: TRBD1; V gene: TRBV6-1; CDR3 length: 14; CDR3 protein: CASTRDRGQETQYF; CDR3 DNA: TGTGCCAGCACCCGGGACAGGGGTCAAGAGACCCAGTACTTC
J gene: TRBJ1-2; clone size: .; D gene: TRBD1; V gene: TRBV6-4; CDR3 length: 14; CDR3 protein: CASSDGQGSYGYTF; CDR3 DNA: TGTGCCAGCAGTGACGGACAGGGTAGCTATGGCTACACCTTC
J gene: TRBJ1-5; clone size: once; D gene: .; V gene: TRBV6-1; CDR3 length: 15; CDR3 protein: CASGRLGGGNQPQHF; CDR3 DNA: TGTGCCAGCGGCCGCCTAGGAGGGGGCAATCAGCCCCAGCATTTT
J gene: TRBJ2-1; clone size: once; D gene: TRBD2; V gene: TRBV19; CDR3 length: 18; CDR3 protein: CASSRGLAGGDSYNEQFF; CDR3 DNA: TGTGCCAGTAGTAGGGGACTAGCGGGAGGGGACTCCTACAATGAGCAGTTCTTC
J gene: TRBJ1-2; clone size: .; D gene: .; V gene: TRBV9; CDR3 length: 13; CDR3 protein: CASNRRGESGYTF; CDR3 DNA: TGTGCCAGCAACCGCAGGGGAGAAAGTGGCTACACCTTC
J gene: TRBJ1-1; clone size: .; D gene: .; V gene: TRBV29-1; CDR3 length: 15; CDR3 protein: CSSLIRGAQATEAFF; CDR3 DNA: TGCAGCTCCCTAATCCGGGGGGCGCAGGCCACTGAAGCTTTCTTT
J gene: TRBJ2-7; clone size: once; D gene: .; V gene: TRBV10-3; CDR3 length: 12; CDR3 protein: CAISESGRDQYF; CDR3 DNA: TGTGCCATCAGTGAGTCGGGGCGGGACCAGTACTTC
J gene: TRBJ2-4; clone size: .; D gene: TRBD2; V gene: TRBV29-1; CDR3 length: 18; CDR3 protein: CSVEGFSGRRQVKNIQYF; CDR3 DNA: TGCAGCGTTGAAGGTTTTAGCGGGAGGAGGCAGGTCAAAAACATTCAGTACTTC
J gene: TRBJ2-1; clone size: .; D gene: TRBD2; V gene: TRBV5-1; CDR3 length: 15; CDR3 protein: CASSLPGGAYNEQFF; CDR3 DNA: TGCGCCAGCAGCTTGCCGGGAGGAGCCTACAATGAGCAGTTCTTC
J gene: TRBJ2-1; clone size: .; D gene: TRBD1; V gene: TRBV10-3; CDR3 length: 15; CDR3 protein: CAISPPGQGRNEQFF; CDR3 DNA: TGTGCCATCAGCCCACCGGGACAGGGGAGGAATGAGCAGTTCTTC
J gene: TRBJ2-7; clone size: few; D gene: TRBD2; V gene: TRBV2; CDR3 length: 14; CDR3 protein: CASSARDYGYEQYF; CDR3 DNA: TGTGCCAGCAGCGCCCGGGACTACGGCTACGAGCAGTACTTC
J gene: TRBJ2-7; clone size: .; D gene: .; V gene: TRBV2; CDR3 length: 12; CDR3 protein: CASNRGRDEQYF; CDR3 DNA: TGTGCCAGCAATCGGGGAAGGGACGAGCAGTACTTC
J gene: TRBJ2-3; clone size: .; D gene: TRBD2; V gene: TRBV6-6; CDR3 length: 16; CDR3 protein: CASSYSPSGSGGTQYF; CDR3 DNA: TGTGCCAGCAGTTACTCTCCCAGCGGGAGCGGAGGTACGCAGTATTTT
J gene: TRBJ1-2; clone size: once; D gene: .; V gene: TRBV28; CDR3 length: 14; CDR3 protein: CASRSGGANYGYTF; CDR3 DNA: TGTGCCAGCAGATCGGGGGGGGCTAACTATGGCTACACCTTC
J gene: TRBJ2-3; clone size: .; D gene: .; V gene: TRBV5-1; CDR3 length: 15; CDR3 protein: CASSLSGATTDTQYF; CDR3 DNA: TGCGCCAGCAGCTTATCGGGAGCAACCACAGATACGCAGTATTTT
J gene: TRBJ2-1; clone size: .; D gene: .; V gene: TRBV29-1; CDR3 length: 11; CDR3 protein: CIASSYNEQFF; CDR3 DNA: TGCATTGCGAGCTCCTACAATGAGCAGTTCTTC
J gene: TRBJ1-3; clone size: .; D gene: .; V gene: TRBV5-1; CDR3 length: 14; CDR3 protein: CASSFSGDGNTIYF; CDR3 DNA: TGCGCCAGCAGCTTCTCAGGGGATGGAAACACCATATATTTT
J gene: TRBJ1-1; clone size: .; D gene: TRBD1; V gene: TRBV29-1; CDR3 length: 13; CDR3 protein: CSAGTAQNTEVFF; CDR3 DNA: TGCAGCGCTGGGACAGCTCAGAACACTGAAGTTTTCTTT
J gene: TRBJ1-5; clone size: .; D gene: .; V gene: TRBV2; CDR3 length: 14; CDR3 protein: CASSEAATSQPQHF; CDR3 DNA: TGTGCCAGCAGTGAAGCGGCGACTAGCCAGCCCCAGCATTTT
J gene: TRBJ2-1; clone size: once; D gene: TRBD2; V gene: TRBV6-7; CDR3 length: 16; CDR3 protein: CASSRAGRRGVDEQFF; CDR3 DNA: TGTGCCAGCAGTAGGGCGGGACGGCGGGGGGTGGATGAGCAGTTCTTC
J gene: TRBJ2-3; clone size: .; D gene: .; V gene: TRBV7-3; CDR3 length: 15; CDR3 protein: CASSLTGLLLDTQYF; CDR3 DNA: TGTGCCAGCAGCTTAACGGGACTCCTATTAGATACGCAGTATTTT
J gene: TRBJ2-3; clone size: once; D gene: .; V gene: TRBV7-8; CDR3 length: 16; CDR3 protein: CASSPTRLAASDTQYF; CDR3 DNA: TGTGCCAGCAGCCCGACCCGCCTAGCAGCATCAGATACGCAGTATTTT
J gene: TRBJ2-3; clone size: few; D gene: .; V gene: TRBV6-6; CDR3 length: 13; CDR3 protein: CASSYGGADTQYF; CDR3 DNA: TGTGCCAGCAGTTATGGAGGCGCAGATACGCAGTATTTT
J gene: TRBJ1-4; clone size: .; D gene: .; V gene: TRBV2; CDR3 length: 14; CDR3 protein: CASSDGRANEKLFF; CDR3 DNA: TGTGCCAGCAGTGACGGGAGGGCTAATGAAAAACTGTTTTTT
J gene: TRBJ1-1; clone size: .; D gene: .; V gene: TRBV28; CDR3 length: 17; CDR3 protein: CASSLRGVGLFNTEAFF; CDR3 DNA: TGTGCCAGCAGTTTAAGGGGAGTGGGACTCTTCAACACTGAAGCTTTCTTT
J gene: TRBJ2-5; clone size: .; D gene: .; V gene: TRBV5-1; CDR3 length: 13; CDR3 protein: CASSLARQETQYF; CDR3 DNA: TGCGCCAGCAGCTTGGCTCGACAGGAGACCCAGTACTTC
J gene: TRBJ2-2; clone size: .; D gene: .; V gene: TRBV10-3; CDR3 length: 18; CDR3 protein: CAISGRTREIWDTGELFF; CDR3 DNA: TGTGCCATCAGTGGGCGGACTCGCGAAATTTGGGACACCGGGGAGCTGTTTTTT
J gene: TRBJ1-4; clone size: .; D gene: .; V gene: TRBV18; CDR3 length: 16; CDR3 protein: CASSPTRDKVYEKLFF; CDR3 DNA: TGTGCCAGCTCACCCACAAGGGACAAGGTATATGAAAAACTGTTTTTT
J gene: TRBJ2-3; clone size: .; D gene: .; V gene: TRBV7-2; CDR3 length: 16; CDR3 protein: CASSLGGLAGKDTQYF; CDR3 DNA: TGTGCCAGCAGCTTAGGGGGTTTGGCAGGGAAAGATACGCAGTATTTT
J gene: TRBJ2-2; clone size: .; D gene: .; V gene: TRBV7-6; CDR3 length: 17; CDR3 protein: CASRPLIRGSNTGELFF; CDR3 DNA: TGTGCCAGCAGACCCCTCATCCGGGGTTCCAACACCGGGGAGCTGTTTTTT
J gene: TRBJ1-1; clone size: .; D gene: TRBD1; V gene: TRBV18; CDR3 length: 15; CDR3 protein: CASSPSGDRAGEAFF; CDR3 DNA: TGTGCCAGCTCACCAAGTGGAGACAGGGCGGGTGAAGCTTTCTTT
J gene: TRBJ2-1; clone size: .; D gene: .; V gene: TRBV19; CDR3 length: 16; CDR3 protein: CASSSRLPSSYNEQFF; CDR3 DNA: TGTGCCAGTAGTTCCCGACTTCCTAGCTCCTACAATGAGCAGTTCTTC
J gene: TRBJ2-1; clone size: .; D gene: TRBD2; V gene: TRBV30; CDR3 length: 18; CDR3 protein: CAWSVSSGRAYKRNEQFF; CDR3 DNA: TGTGCCTGGAGTGTGTCTAGCGGGAGGGCCTATAAACGCAATGAGCAGTTCTTC
J gene: TRBJ1-1; clone size: once; D gene: TRBD1; V gene: TRBV19; CDR3 length: 15; CDR3 protein: CASHPNNRGTAEAFF; CDR3 DNA: TGTGCCAGTCATCCAAATAACAGGGGGACCGCTGAAGCTTTCTTT
J gene: TRBJ2-3; clone size: .; D gene: TRBD1; V gene: TRBV28; CDR3 length: 15; CDR3 protein: CASSLRGPMDDTQYF; CDR3 DNA: TGTGCCAGCAGTTTGAGGGGGCCCATGGACGATACGCAGTATTTT
J gene: TRBJ2-3; clone size: .; D gene: .; V gene: TRBV2; CDR3 length: 16; CDR3 protein: CASSVFGGSETDTQYF; CDR3 DNA: TGTGCCAGCAGCGTTTTTGGGGGGAGTGAGACAGATACGCAGTATTTT
J gene: TRBJ1-2; clone size: .; D gene: .; V gene: TRBV6-5; CDR3 length: 15; CDR3 protein: CASRIQGSIGYGYTF; CDR3 DNA: TGTGCCAGCAGAATACAGGGTTCAATAGGGTATGGCTACACCTTC
J gene: TRBJ2-6; clone size: .; D gene: .; V gene: TRBV5-1; CDR3 length: 17; CDR3 protein: CASSLVPLNSGANVLTF; CDR3 DNA: TGCGCCAGCAGCTTGGTCCCCTTAAACTCTGGGGCCAACGTCCTGACTTTC
J gene: TRBJ2-7; clone size: .; D gene: TRBD1; V gene: TRBV10-3; CDR3 length: 14; CDR3 protein: CAIRRTGGAYEQYF; CDR3 DNA: TGTGCCATCAGGAGGACAGGGGGCGCATACGAGCAGTACTTC
J gene: TRBJ2-1; clone size: .; D gene: TRBD2; V gene: TRBV4-1; CDR3 length: 18; CDR3 protein: CASSQGTFTGGQDNEQFF; CDR3 DNA: TGCGCCAGCAGCCAAGGGACATTTACGGGAGGGCAGGACAATGAGCAGTTCTTC
J gene: TRBJ2-7; clone size: .; D gene: TRBD1; V gene: TRBV7-2; CDR3 length: 14; CDR3 protein: CASSLTGVYYEQYF; CDR3 DNA: TGTGCCAGCAGCCTGACAGGGGTTTACTACGAGCAGTACTTC